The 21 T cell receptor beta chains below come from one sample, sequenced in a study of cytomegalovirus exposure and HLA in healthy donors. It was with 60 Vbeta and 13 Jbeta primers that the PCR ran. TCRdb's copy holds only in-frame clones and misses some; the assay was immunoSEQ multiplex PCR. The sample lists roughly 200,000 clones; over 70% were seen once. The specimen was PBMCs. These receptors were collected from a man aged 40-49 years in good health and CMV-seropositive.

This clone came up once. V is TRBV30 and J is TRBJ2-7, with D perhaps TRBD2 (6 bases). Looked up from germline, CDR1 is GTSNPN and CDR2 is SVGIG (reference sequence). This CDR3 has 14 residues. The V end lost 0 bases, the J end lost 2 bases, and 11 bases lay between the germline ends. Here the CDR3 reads CAWSVRDSAYEQYF. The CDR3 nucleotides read TGTGCCTGGAGTGTACGGGACTCAGCCTACGAGCAGTACTTC.

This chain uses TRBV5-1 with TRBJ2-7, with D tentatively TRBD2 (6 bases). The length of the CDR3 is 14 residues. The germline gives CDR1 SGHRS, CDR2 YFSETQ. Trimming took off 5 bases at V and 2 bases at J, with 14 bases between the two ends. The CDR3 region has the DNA TGCGCCAGCAGAGTCGGGACTCCGACCTACGAGCAGTACTTC. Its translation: CASRVGTPTYEQYF.

This chain's CDR3 is CASSTGTPTQYF. The CDR3 region has the DNA TGTGCCAGCAGCACCGGGACACCCACGCAGTATTTT. This chain links TRBV7-2 with TRBJ2-3; perhaps TRBD1 as D (6 bases). CDR3 length equals 12 residues. CDR1 is SGHTA and CDR2 is FQGNSA in the germline V gene. V was trimmed by 5 bases and J by 9 bases, leaving 12 bases between them.

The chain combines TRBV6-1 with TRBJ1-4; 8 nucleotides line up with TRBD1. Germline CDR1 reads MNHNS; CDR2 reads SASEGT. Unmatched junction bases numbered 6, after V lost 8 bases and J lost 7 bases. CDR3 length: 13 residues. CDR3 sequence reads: CASFRGLGEKLFF. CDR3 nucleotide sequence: TGTGCCAGCTTCAGGGGGCTAGGTGAAAAACTGTTTTTT.

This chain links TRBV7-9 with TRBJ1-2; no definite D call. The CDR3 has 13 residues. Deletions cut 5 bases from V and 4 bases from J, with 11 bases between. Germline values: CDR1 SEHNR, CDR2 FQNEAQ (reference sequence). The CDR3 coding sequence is TGTGCCAGCAGCCCTCCCGCCGGCTATGGCTACACCTTC. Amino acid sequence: CASSPPAGYGYTF.

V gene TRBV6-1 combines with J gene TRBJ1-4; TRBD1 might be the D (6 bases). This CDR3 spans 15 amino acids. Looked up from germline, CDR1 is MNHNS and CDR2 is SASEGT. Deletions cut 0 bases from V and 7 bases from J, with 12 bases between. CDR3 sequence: CASSEAVAGAEKLFF. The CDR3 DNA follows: TGTGCCAGCAGTGAAGCAGTGGCAGGGGCTGAAAAACTGTTTTTT.

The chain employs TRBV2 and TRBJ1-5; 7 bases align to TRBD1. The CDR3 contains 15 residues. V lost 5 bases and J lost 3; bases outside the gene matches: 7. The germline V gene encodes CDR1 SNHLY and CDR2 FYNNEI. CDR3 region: CASSPQTGYNQPQHF. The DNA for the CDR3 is TGTGCCAGCAGTCCACAGACAGGGTACAATCAGCCCCAGCATTTT. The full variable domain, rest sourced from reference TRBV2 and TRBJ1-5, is EPEVTQTPSHQVTQMGQEVILRCVPISNHLYFYWYRQILGQKVEFLVSFYNNEISEKSEIFDDQFSVERPDGSNFTLKIRSTKLEDSAMYFCASSPQTGYNQPQHFGDGTRLSIL.

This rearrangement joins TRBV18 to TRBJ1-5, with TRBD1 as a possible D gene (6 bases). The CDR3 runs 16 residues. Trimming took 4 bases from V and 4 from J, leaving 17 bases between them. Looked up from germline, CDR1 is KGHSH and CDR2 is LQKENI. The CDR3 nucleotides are TGTGCCAGCTCACAAAACACAGGGCTTAGGAATCAGCCCCAGCATTTT. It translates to CASSQNTGLRNQPQHF.

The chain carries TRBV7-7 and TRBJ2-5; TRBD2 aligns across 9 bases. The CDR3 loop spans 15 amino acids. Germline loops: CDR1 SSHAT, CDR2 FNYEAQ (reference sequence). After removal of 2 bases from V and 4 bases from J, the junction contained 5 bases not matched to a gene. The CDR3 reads CASSLLAGGGETQYF. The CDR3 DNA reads TGTGCCAGCAGCTTACTTGCGGGAGGGGGAGAGACCCAGTACTTC.

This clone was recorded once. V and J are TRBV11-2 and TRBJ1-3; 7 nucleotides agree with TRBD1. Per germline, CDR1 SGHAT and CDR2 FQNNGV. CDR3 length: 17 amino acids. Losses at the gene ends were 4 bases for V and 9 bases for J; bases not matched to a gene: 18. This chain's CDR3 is CASSSPRHRGRTTTIYF. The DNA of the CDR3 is TGTGCCAGCAGCTCGCCTCGACACAGGGGACGCACCACCACCATATATTTT.

CDR3 DNA sequence: TGCGCCAGCAGCCAAGTGGGGACATTGAATACGCAGTATTTT. Translation: CASSQVGTLNTQYF. The rearrangement uses TRBV4-3 and TRBJ2-3; tentative D call: TRBD1 (6 bases). This CDR3 has 14 amino acids. Germline V lookup: CDR1 LGHNA, CDR2 YSLEER. V lost 1 base and J lost 7, with 12 bases in between.

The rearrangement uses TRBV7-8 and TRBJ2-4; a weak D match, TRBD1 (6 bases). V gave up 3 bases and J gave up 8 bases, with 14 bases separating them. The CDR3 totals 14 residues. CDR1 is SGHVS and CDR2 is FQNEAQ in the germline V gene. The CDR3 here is CASSFRQALDIQYF. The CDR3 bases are TGTGCCAGCAGCTTTCGACAGGCTTTGGACATTCAGTACTTC.

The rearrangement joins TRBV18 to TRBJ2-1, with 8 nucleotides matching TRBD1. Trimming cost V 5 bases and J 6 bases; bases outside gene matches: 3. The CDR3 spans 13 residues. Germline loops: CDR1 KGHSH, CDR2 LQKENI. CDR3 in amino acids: CASSAGQGNEQFF. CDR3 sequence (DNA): TGTGCCAGCTCAGCCGGACAGGGCAATGAGCAGTTCTTC.

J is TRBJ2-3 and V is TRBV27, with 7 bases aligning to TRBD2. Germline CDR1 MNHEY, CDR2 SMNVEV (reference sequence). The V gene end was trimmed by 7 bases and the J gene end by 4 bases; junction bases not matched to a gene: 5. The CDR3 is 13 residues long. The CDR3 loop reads CASKSGIADTQYF. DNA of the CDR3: TGTGCCAGCAAGAGCGGGATTGCAGATACGCAGTATTTT.

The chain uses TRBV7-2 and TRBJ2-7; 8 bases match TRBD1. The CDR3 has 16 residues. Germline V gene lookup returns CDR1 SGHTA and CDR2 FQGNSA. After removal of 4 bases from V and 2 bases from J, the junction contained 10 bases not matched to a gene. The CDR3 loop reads CASSSRGGQAPYEQYF. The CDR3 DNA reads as TGTGCCAGCAGCTCTAGAGGGGGACAGGCCCCCTACGAGCAGTACTTC.

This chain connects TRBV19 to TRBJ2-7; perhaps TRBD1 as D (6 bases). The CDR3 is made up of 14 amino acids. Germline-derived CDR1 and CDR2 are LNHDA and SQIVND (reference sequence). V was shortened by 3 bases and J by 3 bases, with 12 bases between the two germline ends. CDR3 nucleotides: TGTGCCAGTAGTATTCTGGTCAGGGGCTACGAGCAGTACTTC. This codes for CASSILVRGYEQYF. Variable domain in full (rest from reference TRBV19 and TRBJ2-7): DGGITQSPKYLFRKEGQNVTLSCEQNLNHDAMYWYRQDPGQGLRLIYYSQIVNDFQKGDIAEGYSVSREKKESFPLTVTSAQKNPTAFYLCASSILVRGYEQYFGPGTRLTVT.

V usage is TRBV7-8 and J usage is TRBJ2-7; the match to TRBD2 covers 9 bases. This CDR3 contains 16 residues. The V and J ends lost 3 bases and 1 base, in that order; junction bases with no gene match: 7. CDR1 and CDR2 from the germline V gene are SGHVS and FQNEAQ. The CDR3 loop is CASSLTGLAGSYEQYF. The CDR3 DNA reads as TGTGCCAGCAGCTTGACCGGGCTAGCGGGATCCTACGAGCAGTACTTC.

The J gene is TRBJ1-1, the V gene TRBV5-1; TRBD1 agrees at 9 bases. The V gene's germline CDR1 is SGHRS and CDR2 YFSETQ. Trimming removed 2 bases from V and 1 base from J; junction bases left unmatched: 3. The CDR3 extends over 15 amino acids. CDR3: CASSLQGATNTEAFF. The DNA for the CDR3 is TGCGCCAGCAGCTTACAGGGGGCAACGAACACTGAAGCTTTCTTT.

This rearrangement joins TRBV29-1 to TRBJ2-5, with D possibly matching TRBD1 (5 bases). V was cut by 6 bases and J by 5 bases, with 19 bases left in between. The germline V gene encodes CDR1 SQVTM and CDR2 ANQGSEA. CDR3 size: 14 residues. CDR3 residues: CSVIPFQGGETQYF. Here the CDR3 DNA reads TGCAGCGTGATCCCATTTCAGGGTGGGGAGACCCAGTACTTC.

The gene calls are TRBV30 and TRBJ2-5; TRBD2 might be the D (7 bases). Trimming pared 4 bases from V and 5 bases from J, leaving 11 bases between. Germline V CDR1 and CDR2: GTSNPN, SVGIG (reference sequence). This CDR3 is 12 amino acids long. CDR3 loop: CAWNGGLETQYF. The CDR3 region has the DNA TGTGCCTGGAACGGGGGGCTGGAGACCCAGTACTTC.

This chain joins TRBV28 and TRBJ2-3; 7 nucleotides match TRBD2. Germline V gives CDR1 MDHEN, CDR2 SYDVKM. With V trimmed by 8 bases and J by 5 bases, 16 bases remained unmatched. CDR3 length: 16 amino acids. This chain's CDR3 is CASAHRRGGSLDTQYF. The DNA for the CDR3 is TGTGCCAGCGCCCATAGGAGGGGCGGGAGTCTAGATACGCAGTATTTT.